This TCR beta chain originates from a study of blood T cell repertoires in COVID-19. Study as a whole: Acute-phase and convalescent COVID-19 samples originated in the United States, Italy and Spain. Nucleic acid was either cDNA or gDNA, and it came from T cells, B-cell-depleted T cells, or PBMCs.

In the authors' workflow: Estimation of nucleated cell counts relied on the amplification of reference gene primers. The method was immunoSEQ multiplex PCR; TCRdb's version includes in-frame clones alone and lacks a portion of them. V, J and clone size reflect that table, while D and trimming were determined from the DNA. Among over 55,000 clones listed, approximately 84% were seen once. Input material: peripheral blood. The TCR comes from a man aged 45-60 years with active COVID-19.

This CDR3 is CASKGQRTVDTEAFF. The CDR3 nucleotides are TGTGCCAGTAAGGGACAGCGTACCGTGGACACTGAAGCTTTCTTT. The J gene is TRBJ1-1, the V gene TRBV19, with 7 nucleotides matching TRBD1. This CDR3 spans 15 amino acids. Germline CDR1 and CDR2: LNHDA and SQIVND (reference sequence). V was clipped by 7 bases and J by 3 bases; unmatched bases: 11.